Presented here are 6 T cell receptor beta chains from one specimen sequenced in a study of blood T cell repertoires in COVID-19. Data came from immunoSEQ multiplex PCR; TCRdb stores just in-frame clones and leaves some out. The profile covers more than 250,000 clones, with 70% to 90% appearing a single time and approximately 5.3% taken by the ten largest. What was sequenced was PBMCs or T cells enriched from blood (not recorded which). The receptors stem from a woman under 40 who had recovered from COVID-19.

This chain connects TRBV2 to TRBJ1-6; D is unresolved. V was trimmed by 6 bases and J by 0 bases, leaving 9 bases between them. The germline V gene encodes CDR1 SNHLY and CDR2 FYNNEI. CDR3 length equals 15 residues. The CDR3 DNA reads TGTGCCAGCAGCCTTGGGAGCTCCTATAATTCACCCCTCCACTTT. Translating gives CASSLGSSYNSPLHF.

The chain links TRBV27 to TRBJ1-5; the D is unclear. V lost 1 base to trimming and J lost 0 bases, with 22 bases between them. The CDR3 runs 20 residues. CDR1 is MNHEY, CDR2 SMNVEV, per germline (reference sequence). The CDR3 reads CASSLYPPSVSYYSNQPQHF. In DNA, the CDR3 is TGTGCCAGCAGTTTATACCCTCCGTCGGTCTCCTATTATAGCAATCAGCCCCAGCATTTT.

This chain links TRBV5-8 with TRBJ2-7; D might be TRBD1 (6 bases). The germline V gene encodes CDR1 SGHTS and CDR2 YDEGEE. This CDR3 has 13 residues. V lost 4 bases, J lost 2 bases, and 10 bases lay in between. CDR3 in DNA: TGTGCCAGCAGCCTGGACAGTCCCTACGAGCAGTACTTC. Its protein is CASSLDSPYEQYF. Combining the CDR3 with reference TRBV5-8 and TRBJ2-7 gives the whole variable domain EAGVTQSPTHLIKTRGQQATLRCSPISGHTSVYWYQQALGLGLQFLLWYDEGEERNRGNFPPRFSGRQFPNYSSELNVNALELEDSALYLCASSLDSPYEQYFGPGTRLTVT.

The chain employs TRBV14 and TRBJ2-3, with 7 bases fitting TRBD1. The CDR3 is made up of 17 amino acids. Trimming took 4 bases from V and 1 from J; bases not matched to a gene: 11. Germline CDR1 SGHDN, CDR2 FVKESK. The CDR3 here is CASSPLSDRLRTDTQYF. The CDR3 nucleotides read TGTGCCAGCAGCCCCCTCTCGGACAGGCTGCGCACAGATACGCAGTATTTT.

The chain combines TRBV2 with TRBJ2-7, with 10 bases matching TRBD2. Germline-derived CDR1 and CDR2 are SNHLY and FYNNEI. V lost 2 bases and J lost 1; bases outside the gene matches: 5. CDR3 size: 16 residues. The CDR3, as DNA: TGTGCCAGCAGTGAACGGACTAGCGGTTATTCCTACGAGCAGTACTTC. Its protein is CASSERTSGYSYEQYF.

This CDR3 reads CASSFTLRGYTIYF. CDR3 in DNA: TGTGCCAGCAGCTTCACCCTCAGGGGATACACCATATATTTT. The V and J genes are TRBV7-9 and TRBJ1-3, with a weak D call TRBD1 (6 bases). CDR1 is SEHNR and CDR2 is FQNEAQ in the germline V gene (reference sequence). V lost 3 bases and J 8 bases, leaving 14 bases between the germline ends. The CDR3 runs to 14 residues.